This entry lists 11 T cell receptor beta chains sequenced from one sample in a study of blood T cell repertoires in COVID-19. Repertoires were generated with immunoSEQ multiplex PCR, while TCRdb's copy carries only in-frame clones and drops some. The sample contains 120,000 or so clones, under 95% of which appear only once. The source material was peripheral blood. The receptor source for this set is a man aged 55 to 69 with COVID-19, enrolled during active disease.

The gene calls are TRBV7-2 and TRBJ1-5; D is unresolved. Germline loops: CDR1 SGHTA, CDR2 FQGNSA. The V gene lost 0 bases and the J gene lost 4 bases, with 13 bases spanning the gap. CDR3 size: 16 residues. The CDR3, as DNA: TGTGCCAGCAGCTTAGCGGCTGACAATGAGAATCAGCCCCAGCATTTT. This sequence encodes CASSLAADNENQPQHF.

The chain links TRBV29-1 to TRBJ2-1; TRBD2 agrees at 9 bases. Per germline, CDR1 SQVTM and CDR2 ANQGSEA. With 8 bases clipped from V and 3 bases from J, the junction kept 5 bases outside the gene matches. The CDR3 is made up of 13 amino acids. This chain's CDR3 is CSPWTSDYNEQFF. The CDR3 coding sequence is TGCAGCCCTTGGACTAGCGACTACAATGAGCAGTTCTTC.

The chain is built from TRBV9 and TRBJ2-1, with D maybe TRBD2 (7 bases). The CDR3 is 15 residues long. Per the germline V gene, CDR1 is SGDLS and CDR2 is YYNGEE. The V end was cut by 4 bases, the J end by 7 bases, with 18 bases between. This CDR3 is CASSLTSHTGNEQFF. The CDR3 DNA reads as TGTGCCAGCAGCCTGACTAGCCATACAGGGAATGAGCAGTTCTTC.

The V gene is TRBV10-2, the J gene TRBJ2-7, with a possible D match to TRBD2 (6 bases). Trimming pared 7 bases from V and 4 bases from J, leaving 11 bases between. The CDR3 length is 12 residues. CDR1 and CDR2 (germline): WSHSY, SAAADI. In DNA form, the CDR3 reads TGCGCCAGCAAGGCAGGGACTTACGAGCAGTACTTC. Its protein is CASKAGTYEQYF.

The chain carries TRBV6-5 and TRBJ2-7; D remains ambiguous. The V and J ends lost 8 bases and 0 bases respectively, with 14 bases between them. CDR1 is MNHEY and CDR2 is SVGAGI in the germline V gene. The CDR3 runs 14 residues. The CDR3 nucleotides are TGTGCCAGCCTTCCGGGTTTCTACTCCTACGAGCAGTACTTC. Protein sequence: CASLPGFYSYEQYF.

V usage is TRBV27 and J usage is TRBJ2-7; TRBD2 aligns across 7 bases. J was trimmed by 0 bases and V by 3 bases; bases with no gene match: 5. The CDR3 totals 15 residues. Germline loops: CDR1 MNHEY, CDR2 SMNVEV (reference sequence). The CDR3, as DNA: TGTGCCAGCAGTTTCTCGGGGGGAAGCTCCTACGAGCAGTACTTC. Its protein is CASSFSGGSSYEQYF.

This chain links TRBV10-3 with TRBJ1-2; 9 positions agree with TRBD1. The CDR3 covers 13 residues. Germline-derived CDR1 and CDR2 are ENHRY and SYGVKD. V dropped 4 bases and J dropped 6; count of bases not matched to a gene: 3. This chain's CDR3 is CAISVQGADGYTF. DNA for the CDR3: TGTGCCATCAGTGTACAGGGGGCCGATGGCTACACCTTC.

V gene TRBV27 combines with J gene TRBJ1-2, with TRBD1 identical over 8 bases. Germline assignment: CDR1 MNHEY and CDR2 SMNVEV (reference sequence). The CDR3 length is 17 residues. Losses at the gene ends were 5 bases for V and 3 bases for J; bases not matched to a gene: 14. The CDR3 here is CASSPYNRGRKDYGYTF. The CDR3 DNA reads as TGTGCCAGCAGTCCATATAACAGGGGGAGGAAGGACTATGGCTACACCTTC.

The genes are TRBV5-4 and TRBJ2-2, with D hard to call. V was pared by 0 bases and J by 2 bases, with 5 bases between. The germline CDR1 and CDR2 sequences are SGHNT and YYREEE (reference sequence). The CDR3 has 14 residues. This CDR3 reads CASSLAGNTGELFF. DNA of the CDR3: TGTGCCAGCAGCTTGGCCGGTAACACCGGGGAGCTGTTTTTT.

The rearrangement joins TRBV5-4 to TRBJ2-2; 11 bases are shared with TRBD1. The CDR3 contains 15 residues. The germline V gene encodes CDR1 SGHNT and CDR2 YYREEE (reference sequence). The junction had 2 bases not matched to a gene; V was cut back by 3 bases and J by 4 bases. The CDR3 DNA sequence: TGTGCCAGCAGCTCGGGACAGGGGGTCACCGGGGAGCTGTTTTTT. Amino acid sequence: CASSSGQGVTGELFF.

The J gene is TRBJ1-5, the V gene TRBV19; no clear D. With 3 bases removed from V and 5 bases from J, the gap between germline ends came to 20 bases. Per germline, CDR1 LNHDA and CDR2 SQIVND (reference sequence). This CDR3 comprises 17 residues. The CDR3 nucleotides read TGTGCCAGTAGTATCAGCGAGTCGTACGGCTATGATCAGCCCCAGCATTTT. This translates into CASSISESYGYDQPQHF. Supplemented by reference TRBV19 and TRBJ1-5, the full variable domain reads DGGITQSPKYLFRKEGQNVTLSCEQNLNHDAMYWYRQDPGQGLRLIYYSQIVNDFQKGDIAEGYSVSREKKESFPLTVTSAQKNPTAFYLCASSISESYGYDQPQHFGDGTRLSIL.